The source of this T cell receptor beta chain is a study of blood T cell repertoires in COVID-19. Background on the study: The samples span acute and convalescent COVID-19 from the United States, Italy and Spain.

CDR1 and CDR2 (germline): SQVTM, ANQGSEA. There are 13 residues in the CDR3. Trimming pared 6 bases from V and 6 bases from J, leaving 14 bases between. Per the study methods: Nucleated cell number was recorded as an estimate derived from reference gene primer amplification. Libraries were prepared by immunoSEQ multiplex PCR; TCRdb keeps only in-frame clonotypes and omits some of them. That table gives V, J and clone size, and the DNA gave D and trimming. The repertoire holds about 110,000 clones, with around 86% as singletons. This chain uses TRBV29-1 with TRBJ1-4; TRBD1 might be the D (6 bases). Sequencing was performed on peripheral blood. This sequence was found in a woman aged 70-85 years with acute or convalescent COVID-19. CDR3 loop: CSVRTGNDEKLFF. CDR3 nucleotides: TGCAGCGTAAGAACAGGGAACGATGAAAAACTGTTTTTT.